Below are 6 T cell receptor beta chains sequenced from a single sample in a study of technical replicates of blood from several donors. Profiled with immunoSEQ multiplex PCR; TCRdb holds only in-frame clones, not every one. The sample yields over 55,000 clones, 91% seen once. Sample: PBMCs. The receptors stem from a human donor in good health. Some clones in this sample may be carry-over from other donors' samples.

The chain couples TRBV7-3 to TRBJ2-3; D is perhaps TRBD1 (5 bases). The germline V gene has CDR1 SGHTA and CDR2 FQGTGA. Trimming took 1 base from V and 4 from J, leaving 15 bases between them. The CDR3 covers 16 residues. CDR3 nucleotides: TGTGCCAGCAGCTTAAGCCCGGCAGGGTTGCCAGATACGCAGTATTTT. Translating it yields CASSLSPAGLPDTQYF. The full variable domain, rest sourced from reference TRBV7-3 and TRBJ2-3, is GAGVSQTPSNKVTEKGKYVELRCDPISGHTALYWYRQSLGQGPEFLIYFQGTGAADDSGLPNDRFFAVRPEGSVSTLKIQRTERGDSAVYLCASSLSPAGLPDTQYFGPGTRLTVL.

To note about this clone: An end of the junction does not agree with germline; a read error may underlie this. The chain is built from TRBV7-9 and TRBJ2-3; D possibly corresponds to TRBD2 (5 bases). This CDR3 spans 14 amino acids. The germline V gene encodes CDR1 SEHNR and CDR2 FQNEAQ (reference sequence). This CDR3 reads CASSVALDTDTQYF. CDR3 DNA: TGTGCCAGCAGCGTAGCGCTAGACACAGATACGCAGTATTTT.

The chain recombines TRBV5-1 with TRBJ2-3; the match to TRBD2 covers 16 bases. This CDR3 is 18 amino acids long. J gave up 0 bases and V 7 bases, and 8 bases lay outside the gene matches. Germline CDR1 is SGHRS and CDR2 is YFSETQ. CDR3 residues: CASAAGTSGRASTDTQYF. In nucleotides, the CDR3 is TGCGCCAGCGCCGCCGGGACTAGCGGGAGGGCAAGCACAGATACGCAGTATTTT.

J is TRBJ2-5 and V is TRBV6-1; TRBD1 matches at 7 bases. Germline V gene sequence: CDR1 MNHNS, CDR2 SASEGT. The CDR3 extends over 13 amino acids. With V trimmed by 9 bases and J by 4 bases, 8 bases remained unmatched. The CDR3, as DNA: TGTGCCAGTCAAAGGGGGCCCCCAGAGACCCAGTACTTC. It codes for CASQRGPPETQYF.

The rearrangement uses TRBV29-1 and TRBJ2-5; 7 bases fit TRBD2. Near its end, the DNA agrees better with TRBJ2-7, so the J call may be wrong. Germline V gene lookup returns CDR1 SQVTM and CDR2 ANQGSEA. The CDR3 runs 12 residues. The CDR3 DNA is TGCAGCGGCGGGGAGGGAGGATACGAGCAGTACTTC. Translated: CSGGEGGYEQYF.

The CDR3 bases are TGTGCCAGCAGCAGACGGACTAGCGGGAGAAGCACAGATACGCAGTATTTT. As protein: CASSRRTSGRSTDTQYF. J is TRBJ2-3 and V is TRBV13; TRBD2 matches 13 bases. CDR1 is PRHDT and CDR2 is FYEKMQ in the germline V gene (reference sequence). The V and J ends lost 5 bases and 0 bases, in that order; junction bases with no gene match: 5. The CDR3 has 17 residues.